The 24 T cell receptor beta chains below all came from one sample that was sequenced in a study of shared clonotypes between healthy human individuals. This table comes from immunoSEQ multiplex PCR, and its TCRdb copy is limited to in-frame clones, with some not included. Of more than 1,200,000 clones listed, roughly 98.5% are singletons. The sequencing input was naive CD4+ T cells sorted from blood. Subset noted: CD45RA+ positively selected. The receptor set was obtained from a young man in good health.

Remarks on this clone: The same CDR3 also results from other DNA sequences found in this sample. This chain uses TRBV7-6 with TRBJ1-4; D uncertain. The CDR3 has 15 amino acids. CDR1 is SGHVS, CDR2 FNYEAQ, per germline. V lost 1 base and J lost 0, with 6 bases in between. In DNA, the CDR3 is TGTGCCAGCAGCTTAGGCGTAGCAACTAATGAAAAACTGTTTTTT. Translating it yields CASSLGVATNEKLFF.

V and J are TRBV19 and TRBJ1-5, with 8 bases lining up with TRBD1. The CDR3 is 15 amino acids. J lost 4 bases, V lost 0 bases, and 2 bases had no gene match. Per germline, CDR1 LNHDA and CDR2 SQIVND (reference sequence). The CDR3 DNA reads as TGTGCCAGTAGTATAGACAGGGGGCGGAATCAGCCCCAGCATTTT. It is translated as CASSIDRGRNQPQHF.

The chain links TRBV10-3 to TRBJ1-5; D is perhaps TRBD1 (6 bases). The germline V and J ends were trimmed by 7 bases and 11 bases, with 15 bases remaining between them. Germline CDR1 reads ENHRY; CDR2 reads SYGVKD. This CDR3 has 12 residues. CDR3 nucleotide sequence: TGTGCCATCAAACCCGATGAGGGGGCCCAGCATTTT. As protein: CAIKPDEGAQHF.

The rearrangement joins TRBV7-2 to TRBJ2-3, with D possibly being TRBD1 (5 bases). Between the trimmed V and J ends, which lost 3 bases and 4 bases, there was a span of 14 bases. There are 15 residues in the CDR3. CDR1 is SGHTA, CDR2 FQGNSA, per germline. The CDR3 is CASSFGLLGADTQYF. The CDR3 DNA is TGTGCCAGCAGCTTCGGGCTCCTAGGGGCAGATACGCAGTATTTT.

This chain links TRBV7-9 with TRBJ2-7; D is uncertain. This CDR3 is built from 13 residues. The germline gives CDR1 SEHNR, CDR2 FQNEAQ (reference sequence). The V and J ends lost 0 bases and 2 bases respectively, with 5 bases between them. The CDR3 sequence: CASSLAQPYEQYF. The CDR3 DNA is TGTGCCAGCAGCTTAGCACAGCCCTACGAGCAGTACTTC.

This clone was found once. The CDR3 spells CASSLFGIPSSYNEQFF. The CDR3, as DNA: TGTGCCAGCAGTTTATTTGGCATACCGAGCTCCTACAATGAGCAGTTCTTC. This chain links TRBV27 with TRBJ2-1, with D unclear. CDR1 is MNHEY, CDR2 SMNVEV, per germline (reference sequence). The V gene lost 1 base and the J gene lost 0 bases, with 13 bases spanning the gap. This CDR3 spans 17 amino acids.

The rearrangement links TRBV15 to TRBJ2-1, with TRBD1 matching 7 bases. With V trimmed by 8 bases and J by 6 bases, 10 bases remained unmatched. This CDR3 has 14 residues. Germline V gene sequence: CDR1 LNHNV, CDR2 YYDKDF (reference sequence). The CDR3 sequence: CATSRQGIRNEQFF. In DNA form, the CDR3 reads TGTGCCACCTCTAGACAGGGCATTCGCAATGAGCAGTTCTTC.

The chain links TRBV6-1 to TRBJ2-7; 7 bases fit TRBD1. Germline V gene sequence: CDR1 MNHNS, CDR2 SASEGT. CDR3 length: 15 amino acids. V trimming: 6 bases; J trimming: 6 bases; junction bases outside the gene matches: 14. In nucleotides, the CDR3 is TGTGCCAGCAGATTTCGACAGGGTTTTCCTCGCGAGCAGTACTTC. This sequence encodes CASRFRQGFPREQYF.

This clone has a single count. The rearrangement joins TRBV11-2 to TRBJ2-3, with 10 bases aligning to TRBD2. Germline-derived CDR1 and CDR2 are SGHAT and FQNNGV. V trimming: 0 bases; J trimming: 6 bases; junction bases outside the gene matches: 15. CDR3 size: 19 residues. The CDR3 coding sequence is TGTGCCAGCAGCTTAGATTTGGGTTTCGGGCCTAGCGGGAGCGATACGCAGTATTTT. This encodes CASSLDLGFGPSGSDTQYF.

Of note for this clone: The junction does not match germline at one end; this may be a read error. V is TRBV7-9 and J is TRBJ2-3; D call uncertain. Looked up from germline, CDR1 is SEHNR and CDR2 is FQNEAQ (reference sequence). The length of the CDR3 is 14 residues. This CDR3 is CASSLWVSTDTQYF. In nucleotides, the CDR3 is TGTGCTAGCAGCTTATGGGTGTCCACAGATACGCAGTATTTT.

This chain connects TRBV15 to TRBJ2-7; unclear D gene. V lost 1 base and J 0 bases, leaving 13 bases between the germline ends. The CDR3 loop spans 16 amino acids. Looked up from germline, CDR1 is LNHNV and CDR2 is YYDKDF (reference sequence). CDR3 sequence: CATSRGQRAVSYEQYF. CDR3 coding DNA: TGTGCCACCAGCAGAGGGCAAAGGGCCGTCTCCTACGAGCAGTACTTC.

The J gene is TRBJ2-1, the V gene TRBV30; D remains unclear. V shed 4 bases and J shed 0 bases, with 13 bases lying between them. In germline, CDR1 is GTSNPN, CDR2 SVGIG (reference sequence). CDR3 length: 15 residues. The CDR3 spells CAWTRGVSSYNEQFF. CDR3 bases: TGTGCCTGGACCCGAGGTGTAAGCTCCTACAATGAGCAGTTCTTC.

The V gene is TRBV9, the J gene TRBJ2-2, with D hard to call. This CDR3 has 12 residues. The germline V gene encodes CDR1 SGDLS and CDR2 YYNGEE. With 3 bases removed from V and 8 bases from J, the gap between germline ends came to 8 bases. The CDR3 reads CASSAHYGELFF. Here the CDR3 DNA reads TGTGCCAGCAGCGCTCACTATGGGGAGCTGTTTTTT.

A word on this clone: The CDR3 ends on some other residue instead of the conserved phenylalanine or tryptophan, so this is likely a read error. The DNA is omitted, as the CDR3 cannot be located on it reliably, and the CDR3 follows TCRdb's listing. The chain recombines TRBV28 with TRBJ2-7; TRBD1 is the table's D call and was not checked against the DNA. Ends included, the CDR3 has 8 residues. Per the germline V gene, CDR1 is MDHEN and CDR2 is SYDVKM. The CDR3 region is CARWDRAL.

The chain joins TRBV6-5 to TRBJ2-7; D remains ambiguous. V was clipped by 0 bases and J by 2 bases, with 11 bases between them. Germline V gives CDR1 MNHEY, CDR2 SVGAGI. The CDR3 has 15 residues. The CDR3 bases are TGTGCCAGCAGTTACTCGAAGGACGGAACCTACGAGCAGTACTTC. It codes for CASSYSKDGTYEQYF.

The genes are TRBV7-9 and TRBJ2-2, with D maybe TRBD2 (5 bases). Germline V gene sequence: CDR1 SEHNR, CDR2 FQNEAQ (reference sequence). The CDR3 totals 15 residues. Trimming removed 5 bases from V and 0 bases from J, with 10 bases in between. The CDR3 nucleotides read TGTGCCAGCAGCCTCCGGGGTTCGAACACCGGGGAGCTGTTTTTT. Translation gives CASSLRGSNTGELFF.

J is TRBJ2-4 and V is TRBV15; no clear D. CDR3 length: 17 amino acids. The ends were cut back, 1 base at V and 0 bases at J, with 13 bases in the middle. Germline V gives CDR1 LNHNV, CDR2 YYDKDF (reference sequence). Written as DNA, the CDR3 is TGTGCCACCAGCAGAGGAATTAGCCTTTCAGCCAAAAACATTCAGTACTTC. This gives the protein CATSRGISLSAKNIQYF. The full variable domain, with the rest looked up from reference TRBV15 and TRBJ2-4, is DAMVIQNPRYQVTQFGKPVTLSCSQTLNHNVMYWYQQKSSQAPKLLFHYYDKDFNNEADTPDNFQSRRPNTSFCFLDIRSPGLGDTAMYLCATSRGISLSAKNIQYFGAGTRLSVL.

The V and J genes are TRBV7-2 and TRBJ1-5; possibly TRBD1 for D (5 bases). The CDR3 sequence is 16 residues long. Germline CDR1 reads SGHTA; CDR2 reads FQGNSA. Between the trimmed V and J ends, which lost 6 bases and 0 bases, there was a span of 15 bases. The DNA for the CDR3 is TGTGCCAGCAGTTCAAGAGGGACGTCTAGCAATCAGCCCCAGCATTTT. Its protein is CASSSRGTSSNQPQHF. The full variable domain, completed using reference TRBV7-2 and TRBJ1-5, is GAGVSQSPSNKVTEKGKDVELRCDPISGHTALYWYRQSLGQGLEFLIYFQGNSAPDKSGLPSDRFSAERTGGSVSTLTIQRTQQEDSAVYLCASSSRGTSSNQPQHFGDGTRLSIL.

The sample holds one count of this clone. The gene calls are TRBV7-3 and TRBJ1-3; D call uncertain. The CDR3 runs to 17 residues. The ends were cut back, 5 bases at V and 3 bases at J, with 20 bases in the middle. CDR1 is SGHTA and CDR2 is FQGTGA in the germline V gene. CDR3 sequence: CASSHSSKQSLGNTIYF. The CDR3 coding sequence is TGTGCCAGCAGCCACAGCTCAAAGCAGAGCCTTGGAAACACCATATATTTT.

V usage is TRBV6-5 and J usage is TRBJ2-1, with 13 bases lining up with TRBD2. Per the germline V gene, CDR1 is MNHEY and CDR2 is SVGAGI. The CDR3 totals 15 residues. The junction had 3 bases not matched to a gene; V was cut back by 6 bases and J by 4 bases. This chain's CDR3 is CASSRTSGSYNEQFF. The CDR3 DNA reads TGTGCCAGCAGCCGGACTAGCGGGAGTTACAATGAGCAGTTCTTC.

The chain joins TRBV7-8 to TRBJ2-5; possible D gene TRBD1, 5 bases. The CDR3 loop spans 14 amino acids. Germline CDR1 is SGHVS and CDR2 is FQNEAQ. The V end lost 5 bases, the J end lost 2 bases, and 12 bases lay between the germline ends. CDR3 sequence reads: CASSPRQKQETQYF. The DNA for the CDR3 is TGTGCCAGCAGCCCGAGACAGAAACAAGAGACCCAGTACTTC. The complete variable domain, with remaining parts taken from reference TRBV7-8 and TRBJ2-5, reads GAGVSQSPRYKVAKRGQDVALRCDPISGHVSLFWYQQALGQGPEFLTYFQNEAQLDKSGLPSDRFFAERPEGSVSTLKIQRTQQEDSAVYLCASSPRQKQETQYFGPGTRLLVL.

In regard to this clone: Other DNA sequences of this sample code for an identical CDR3. This chain connects TRBV7-2 to TRBJ2-5; 7 positions agree with TRBD1. J was trimmed by 3 bases and V by 3 bases; bases with no gene match: 1. Germline V gene sequence: CDR1 SGHTA, CDR2 FQGNSA. This CDR3 has 13 residues. CDR3 residues: CASSFDREETQYF. The CDR3, as DNA: TGTGCCAGCAGCTTTGACAGGGAAGAGACCCAGTACTTC.

V is TRBV6-5 and J is TRBJ2-1; D is undetermined. Trimming pared 0 bases from V and 10 bases from J, leaving 13 bases between. This CDR3 is built from 14 residues. CDR1 is MNHEY, CDR2 SVGAGI, per germline. This CDR3 reads CASSYSGPRWEQFF. The CDR3 DNA follows: TGTGCCAGCAGTTACTCTGGGCCACGTTGGGAGCAGTTCTTC.

The rearrangement joins TRBV6-6 to TRBJ1-5; no firm D call. The V end was cut by 6 bases, the J end by 4 bases, with 16 bases between. The CDR3 loop spans 15 amino acids. Looked up from germline, CDR1 is MNHNY and CDR2 is SVGAGI (reference sequence). CDR3 nucleotide sequence: TGTGCCAGCAGCCAGAACCCCGGAGCAAATCAGCCCCAGCATTTT. The encoded protein is CASSQNPGANQPQHF.